Each of the 2 T cell receptor beta chains below was sequenced from the same sample in a study of T cell responses to AZD1222 COVID-19 vaccine. This table comes from immunoSEQ multiplex PCR, and its TCRdb copy is limited to in-frame clones, with some not included. The repertoire holds 150,000 to 200,000 clones, 90% to 95% seen once, with 1.5% to 2% in the top ten. Sequencing used peripheral blood, obtained 28 days after the second AZD1222 dose. All receptors come from an adult who received the AZD1222 COVID-19 vaccine.

V gene TRBV2 combines with J gene TRBJ1-6, with TRBD1 as a possible D gene (5 bases). V lost 10 bases and J 3 bases, leaving 10 bases between the germline ends. This CDR3 has 13 amino acids. The germline V gene encodes CDR1 SNHLY and CDR2 FYNNEI. For the CDR3, the DNA is TGTGCCACCCGGGACTACTATAATTCACCCCTCCACTTT. Protein product: CATRDYYNSPLHF.

The CDR3 sequence: CASSNGPLNEKLFF. CDR3 DNA sequence: TGTGCCAGTAGTAATGGACCGTTAAATGAAAAACTGTTTTTT. The chain joins TRBV19 to TRBJ1-4; no clear D. The CDR3 spans 14 residues. Germline V gene lookup returns CDR1 LNHDA and CDR2 SQIVND (reference sequence). With 4 bases removed from V and 5 bases from J, the gap between germline ends came to 11 bases.